This T cell receptor (beta chain) was documented in a study of blood T cells in healthy people across ages. Alongside a J-beta primer mix, a sample-barcoded 5' primer served in a second PCR lasting 7 to 11 cycles. TCRdb itself ran the 5' RACE reads through MiXCR, one entry per CDR3 protein. The sample yields 600,000 or so distinct CDR3 sequences, about 21% seen once. V was pared by 4 bases and J by 0 bases, with 8 bases between. The length of the CDR3 is 14 residues. The germline CDR1 and CDR2 sequences are MNHEY and SMNVEV (reference sequence). In this sample, this clonotype turned up a few times. The V gene is TRBV27, the J gene TRBJ2-3; a weak D match, TRBD2 (5 bases). The sample taken for sequencing was blood. This clonotype originated in a man aged 65 to 79 in good health. In DNA, the CDR3 is TGTGCCAGCAGTTGGGGAGCGAGCACAGATACGCAGTATTTT. Its protein product is CASSWGASTDTQYF.